The next 31 T cell receptor beta chains were all read from a single sample in a study of monozygotic twins with inflammatory bowel disease. With the 5' RACE reads reprocessed, TCRdb shows one record per CDR3 protein and no DNA. The sample includes just over 300,000 distinct CDR3 sequences. Sequenced input: blood. These receptors came from a human donor with ulcerative colitis or Crohn's disease, or a healthy co-twin of an affected twin (not recorded which).

The chain combines TRBV14 with TRBJ2-4. The CDR3 contains 16 residues. Germline V gives CDR1 SGHDN, CDR2 FVKESK. The CDR3 is CASSQPALKPENIQYF.

The chain employs TRBV7-2 and TRBJ2-1; TCRdb reports TRBD2, a call that lacks DNA to check it against. Per germline, CDR1 SGHTA and CDR2 FQGNSA. This CDR3 is built from 15 residues. CDR3 region: CASNPLAGGRGEQFF.

This chain links TRBV5-1 with TRBJ2-1; the D call from TCRdb, TRBD1, cannot be confirmed without DNA. This CDR3 is 16 amino acids long. Germline V gene lookup returns CDR1 SGHRS and CDR2 YFSETQ. CDR3 in amino acids: CASSSGVQRTYNEQFF.

The chain employs TRBV6-2 or TRBV6-3 and TRBJ2-4; checking the TCRdb D call of TRBD2 is not possible without DNA. Per germline, CDR1 MNHEY and CDR2 SVGEGT. The CDR3 contains 15 residues. CDR3 protein: CASSPLWIAKNIQYF.

CDR3 loop: CASSLGFNRETEAFF. This sequence joins TRBV28 and TRBJ1-1; as DNA is missing, the TRBD1 call by TCRdb cannot be tested. The germline V gene encodes CDR1 MDHEN and CDR2 SYDVKM. This CDR3 is built from 15 residues.

This chain uses TRBV11-2 with TRBJ2-7. Germline CDR1 and CDR2: SGHAT and FQNNGV. This CDR3 region has 12 residues. CDR3 in amino acids: CASSLGKNEQYF. The full variable domain, with the rest looked up from reference TRBV11-2 and TRBJ2-7, is EAGVAQSPRYKIIEKRQSVAFWCNPISGHATLYWYQQILGQGPKLLIQFQNNGVVDDSQLPKDRFSAERLKGVDSTLKIQPAKLEDSAVYLCASSLGKNEQYFGPGTRLTVT.

The V and J genes are TRBV7-9 and TRBJ2-1; TCRdb gives TRBD1 as the D gene, but with no DNA this cannot be confirmed. The CDR3 sequence is 16 residues long. Germline lookup yields CDR1 SEHNR and CDR2 FQNEAQ (reference sequence). The CDR3 here is CAGGGKGGKSYNEQFF.

CDR3 region: CASSPDGMSGGRGELFF. The V gene is TRBV7-3, the J gene TRBJ2-2; the TCRdb D gene call, TRBD2, has no DNA to confirm it. From germline, CDR1 is SGHTA and CDR2 FQGTGA. The CDR3 spans 17 residues.

The chain links TRBV28 to TRBJ2-7; TCRdb proposes TRBD2, but this gene call is untestable without DNA. Germline lookup yields CDR1 MDHEN and CDR2 SYDVKM. This CDR3 contains 16 residues. CDR3 residues: CASRSFGLAGGDEQYF.

The rearrangement uses TRBV15 and TRBJ1-2; TCRdb proposes TRBD1, but this gene call is untestable without DNA. This CDR3 spans 15 amino acids. The germline V gene has CDR1 LNHNV and CDR2 YYDKDF (reference sequence). CDR3 region: CATSRDTRQGGGYTF.

The chain links TRBV12-3 or TRBV12-4 to TRBJ2-1; TCRdb's D call of TRBD2 is untestable without DNA. The CDR3 sequence is 15 residues long. Here the CDR3 reads CASRPGLAGGVEQFF.

The rearrangement uses TRBV30 and TRBJ2-5; TCRdb outputs TRBD1, but without DNA this stays unchecked. CDR1 GTSNPN and CDR2 SVGIG come from the germline V gene (reference sequence). The CDR3 has 13 residues. This CDR3 reads CACSPGTGETQYF.

This chain links TRBV19 with TRBJ2-3. The germline V gene has CDR1 LNHDA and CDR2 SQIVND (reference sequence). The CDR3 totals 15 residues. CDR3 sequence: CASRSTYSSTNTQYF.

The chain couples TRBV2 to TRBJ1-2. The germline V gene has CDR1 SNHLY and CDR2 FYNNEI. CDR3 length: 13 amino acids. CDR3 sequence reads: CASSETGNYGYTF.

This sequence joins TRBV20-1 and TRBJ1-5; the TRBD1 assignment by TCRdb is unverifiable without DNA. This CDR3 is built from 14 residues. CDR1 DFQATT and CDR2 SNEGSKA come from the germline V gene (reference sequence). CDR3 residues: CSAREQGRNQPQHF.

This CDR3 is CASSETGDPSTDTQYF. The chain recombines TRBV5-1 with TRBJ2-3; TCRdb outputs TRBD1, but without DNA this stays unchecked. The CDR3 has 16 amino acids. The germline gives CDR1 SGHRS, CDR2 YFSETQ.

CDR3 loop: CASSEVVTGELFF. This chain uses TRBV12-3 or TRBV12-4 with TRBJ2-2. This CDR3 spans 13 amino acids.

The rearrangement uses TRBV7-2 and TRBJ1-5; TCRdb picks TRBD1, but there is no DNA to check that call. The germline V gene encodes CDR1 SGHTA and CDR2 FQGNSA. The CDR3 contains 19 residues. This CDR3 reads CASSLAGRTGTGGNQPQHF. The whole variable domain, filled in from reference TRBV7-2 and TRBJ1-5, reads GAGVSQSPSNKVTEKGKDVELRCDPISGHTALYWYRQSLGQGLEFLIYFQGNSAPDKSGLPSDRFSAERTGGSVSTLTIQRTQQEDSAVYLCASSLAGRTGTGGNQPQHFGDGTRLSIL.

This sequence joins TRBV7-9 and TRBJ2-6; TCRdb lists TRBD1, though no DNA is available to test this call. Germline V gene data show CDR1 as SEHNR and CDR2 as FQNEAQ (reference sequence). The CDR3 consists of 17 residues. CDR3 protein: CASSSGTGSSGANVLTF.

The chain recombines TRBV5-1 with TRBJ2-3. CDR1 and CDR2 (germline): SGHRS, YFSETQ. The CDR3 length is 18 residues. The CDR3 region is CASSLEVGHMSGLDTQYF.

This chain connects TRBV7-8 to TRBJ2-6. Germline V CDR1 and CDR2: SGHVS, FQNEAQ. This CDR3 has 15 amino acids. The CDR3 sequence: CASSLDPAGANVLTF.

The genes are TRBV5-1 and TRBJ2-7; the TCRdb D gene call, TRBD1, has no DNA to confirm it. CDR1 is SGHRS and CDR2 is YFSETQ in the germline V gene. The CDR3 is made up of 15 amino acids. The CDR3 loop is CASSLSPGQGYEQYF.

The V and J genes are TRBV12-3 or TRBV12-4 and TRBJ1-2. The CDR3 consists of 14 residues. The CDR3 region is CASSLAGSLNGYTF.

The chain couples TRBV15 to TRBJ2-3. This CDR3 comprises 16 residues. Germline loops: CDR1 LNHNV, CDR2 YYDKDF (reference sequence). CDR3 in amino acids: CATSRDQAKSADTQYF.

This rearrangement joins TRBV6-5 to TRBJ2-5. Germline V gene lookup returns CDR1 MNHEY and CDR2 SVGAGI. The CDR3 loop spans 13 amino acids. CDR3: CASSYSGLETQYF.

CDR3 amino acids: CASSLKRPPNEKLFF. This rearrangement joins TRBV12-3 or TRBV12-4 to TRBJ1-4. This CDR3 has 15 residues.

This chain links TRBV4-3 with TRBJ1-6; TCRdb's D call of TRBD1 is untestable without DNA. CDR1 is LGHNA, CDR2 YSLEER, per germline. The CDR3 extends over 14 amino acids. CDR3 in amino acids: CASSQETGDSPLHF.

The chain combines TRBV7-7 with TRBJ2-3; TCRdb names TRBD1, which stays unverified in the absence of DNA. CDR3 length: 14 amino acids. The V gene's germline CDR1 is SSHAT and CDR2 FNYEAQ (reference sequence). The CDR3: CASSLLGGTDTQYF.

The chain couples TRBV28 to TRBJ2-1. CDR3 length: 14 amino acids. CDR1 and CDR2 from the germline V gene are MDHEN and SYDVKM. The CDR3 sequence: CATDTQGSYNEQFF.

This chain links TRBV20-1 with TRBJ2-3. CDR3 length equals 14 residues. Germline assignment: CDR1 DFQATT and CDR2 SNEGSKA (reference sequence). This chain's CDR3 is CSASSSTGTDTQYF.

The genes are TRBV12-3 or TRBV12-4 and TRBJ1-5; absent DNA, TCRdb's TRBD1 call cannot be checked. The CDR3 consists of 12 residues. This CDR3 reads CASSSRDNAQHF.